The 7 T cell receptor beta chains listed next were all sequenced from one sample in a study of shared clonotypes between healthy human individuals. The data were produced by immunoSEQ multiplex PCR, yet TCRdb's version contains in-frame clones alone and is incomplete. Of about 490,000 clones in the sample, around three quarters were seen once. The sample consisted of PBMCs. Receptor source: a woman aged 40 to 50 in good health. Some clones in this sample may be carry-over from other donors' samples.

The chain couples TRBV10-3 to TRBJ1-3; D may be TRBD1 (6 bases). Germline values: CDR1 ENHRY, CDR2 SYGVKD. V gave up 2 bases and J gave up 3 bases, with 11 bases separating them. The CDR3 has 15 residues. The CDR3 sequence is CAISEPNRVGNTIYF. Written as DNA, the CDR3 is TGTGCCATCAGTGAGCCGAACAGGGTTGGAAACACCATATATTTT.

The rearrangement uses TRBV6-1 and TRBJ2-1; possible D gene TRBD2, 5 bases. The CDR3 is 13 residues long. V lost 7 bases and J 6 bases, leaving 13 bases between the germline ends. The germline V gene has CDR1 MNHNS and CDR2 SASEGT. The CDR3 bases are TGTGCCAGCATGCTTGGAGGTCGCAATGAGCAGTTCTTC. It translates to CASMLGGRNEQFF.

V and J are TRBV7-9 and TRBJ2-2; tentatively, D is TRBD2 (6 bases). V was pared by 5 bases and J by 3 bases, with 16 bases between. The germline V gene has CDR1 SEHNR and CDR2 FQNEAQ (reference sequence). The CDR3 loop spans 16 amino acids. The CDR3 region is CASSPPGGSYTGELFF. The DNA for the CDR3 is TGTGCCAGCAGCCCCCCCGGGGGATCCTACACCGGGGAGCTGTTTTTT.

The chain combines TRBV5-1 with TRBJ2-7; D gene unclear. Germline-derived CDR1 and CDR2 are SGHRS and YFSETQ. This CDR3 contains 13 residues. The ends were cut back, 2 bases at V and 0 bases at J, with 6 bases in the middle. The CDR3 DNA is TGCGCCAGCAGCTTTTTGATCTCCTACGAGCAGTACTTC. Protein sequence: CASSFLISYEQYF.

The V gene is TRBV6-5, the J gene TRBJ2-2, with D maybe TRBD1 (5 bases). The V end lost 5 bases, the J end lost 4 bases, and 14 bases lay between the germline ends. The CDR3 has 15 residues. Germline V gene lookup returns CDR1 MNHEY and CDR2 SVGAGI. The CDR3, as DNA: TGTGCCAGCAGTCATACAGACAGTTTCACCGGGGAGCTGTTTTTT. It is translated as CASSHTDSFTGELFF.

This clone was seen just once. This chain links TRBV28 with TRBJ2-3; a possible D gene is TRBD2 (5 bases). The germline CDR1 and CDR2 sequences are MDHEN and SYDVKM. The CDR3 is 17 amino acids. V gave up 5 bases and J gave up 0 bases, with 18 bases separating them. Here the CDR3 DNA reads TGTGCCAGCAGTCCCCCAGGAGCGGTCCTTAGCACAGATACGCAGTATTTT. Translation: CASSPPGAVLSTDTQYF.

CDR3 residues: CASRQSGEATDTQYF. For the CDR3, the DNA is TGTGCCAGCAGACAGAGCGGGGAGGCTACAGATACGCAGTATTTT. The chain recombines TRBV6-6 with TRBJ2-3, with 7 bases matching TRBD2. The length of the CDR3 is 15 residues. Germline CDR1 MNHNY, CDR2 SVGAGI (reference sequence). J was trimmed by 3 bases and V by 6 bases; bases with no gene match: 9.